The clone carrying this T cell receptor (beta chain) was seen more than once but under ten times. Its target is not known. The sample originates from a study of blood T cells in healthy people across ages. The study's findings and limits: The long-lived group displayed more naive CD4+ cells, plus higher diversity, than the aged donors did.

V was clipped by 6 bases and J by 3 bases, with 12 bases between them. This CDR3 contains 14 residues. Using a J-beta primer mix together with a sample-barcoded 5' primer, a second PCR was run for roughly 6 to 11 cycles. One entry per CDR3 protein, called by TCRdb with MiXCR from the 5' RACE reads. The data hold approximately 960,000 distinct CDR3 sequences, with almost 30% observed a single time. Isolated per sample were at least 7 million PBMCs. This same sample was also taken into another study, of T cells of mothers and their children. That paper adds: Material was donated by three healthy Caucasian mothers and their six children. The authors used all extracted RNA for cDNA synthesis, at approximately 1.4 ug per 15 ul.

The material sequenced was blood. This receptor was identified in a woman in her thirties or forties in good health. The chain carries TRBV12-3 or TRBV12-4 and TRBJ2-1; perhaps D is TRBD1 or TRBD2 (5 bases each). The CDR3 region has the DNA TGTGCCAGCAGGGGGGACGTCAGCTACAATGAGCAGTTCTTC. Protein sequence: CASRGDVSYNEQFF.